Each of the 25 T cell receptor beta chains below was sequenced from the same sample in a study of CD8 T cells in ankylosing spondylitis. Study-wide results and caveats: Ankylosing spondylitis blood appeared to carry a characteristic TCR beta motif of roughly eight highly homologous variants.

TCRdb independently ran MiXCR on the 5' RACE reads; one entry per CDR3 protein. The data contain approximately 300,000 distinct CDR3 sequences, 8% of them singletons. The antigens of these receptors remain unknown. Sample: blood, either unsorted or a sorted T cell fraction (not recorded which). All receptors come from a male donor with ankylosing spondylitis.

In this sample, this clonotype turned up a few times. This chain joins TRBV6-1 and TRBJ1-5; D might be TRBD1 (6 bases). CDR1 MNHNS and CDR2 SASEGT come from the germline V gene. The CDR3 runs 16 residues. Trimming removed 6 bases at V and 0 bases at J, with 15 bases between. CDR3 sequence (DNA): TGTGCCAGCAGATCACCGGGACACAATAGCAATCAGCCCCAGCATTTT. Its protein is CASRSPGHNSNQPQHF.

The J gene is TRBJ2-7, the V gene TRBV29-1; 8 bases are shared with TRBD2. Germline V lookup: CDR1 SQVTM, CDR2 ANQGSEA. CDR3 length equals 12 residues. The junction had 0 bases not matched to a gene; V was cut back by 2 bases and J by 3 bases. In DNA, the CDR3 is TGCAGCGTTGAACTAGCGGGCTACGAGCAGTACTTC. This gives the protein CSVELAGYEQYF.

Ten or more counts support this clonotype. The V call is TRBV4-2, the J call TRBJ1-5, with D unclear. Between the trimmed V and J ends, which lost 1 base and 6 bases, there was a span of 4 bases. The germline gives CDR1 LGHNA, CDR2 YNFKEQ. The CDR3 contains 12 residues. The CDR3 coding sequence is TGTGCCAGCAGCCAAGTGGGTCAGCCCCAGCATTTT. It is translated as CASSQVGQPQHF.

This clonotype was seen a few times. The chain carries TRBV7-2 and TRBJ2-1; TRBD2 is a possible D gene (5 bases). Germline CDR1 is SGHTA and CDR2 is FQGNSA. The CDR3 consists of 15 residues. V was clipped by 1 base and J by 7 bases, with 14 bases between them. The CDR3 DNA reads as TGTGCCAGCAGCTTAGTAACGGGATCTGGAAATGAGCAGTTCTTC. Translating it yields CASSLVTGSGNEQFF.

The chain couples TRBV12-3 or TRBV12-4 to TRBJ2-7, with a possible D match to TRBD1 (5 bases). The CDR3 runs 14 residues. V was clipped by 5 bases and J by 6 bases, with 17 bases between them. CDR3 in amino acids: CASSLDGAITEQYF. The CDR3, as DNA: TGTGCCAGCAGTCTCGATGGGGCCATCACCGAGCAGTACTTC.

This clonotype was observed a few times. The chain joins TRBV18 to TRBJ2-3; perhaps TRBD2 as D (6 bases). The CDR3 consists of 15 residues. The germline V gene encodes CDR1 KGHSH and CDR2 LQKENI. The V and J ends lost 2 bases and 3 bases respectively, with 12 bases between them. The CDR3 sequence is CASSPTGLATDTQYF. DNA for the CDR3: TGTGCCAGCTCACCAACAGGTCTAGCGACAGATACGCAGTATTTT.

In its sample, this clonotype was seen many times. This rearrangement joins TRBV3-1 to TRBJ1-4; D is unresolved. CDR1 is LGHDT, CDR2 YNNKEL, per germline (reference sequence). The CDR3 contains 13 residues. V gave up 1 base and J gave up 8 bases, with 8 bases separating them. CDR3 nucleotide sequence: TGTGCCAGCAGCCAAGGGCGAGCGGAAAAACTGTTTTTT. Amino acid sequence: CASSQGRAEKLFF.

The chain employs TRBV12-3 or TRBV12-4 and TRBJ2-2; D may correspond to TRBD1 or TRBD2 (6 bases each). CDR3 length equals 14 residues. Trimming stripped 3 bases from V and 4 bases from J, with 9 bases between. The CDR3 reads CASSFWGATGELFF. CDR3 sequence (DNA): TGTGCCAGCAGTTTTTGGGGGGCCACCGGGGAGCTGTTTTTT.

The table lists this clonotype with a few counts. The rearrangement joins TRBV6-2 or TRBV6-3 to TRBJ2-6, with TRBD1 identical over 9 bases. The germline gives CDR1 MNHEY, CDR2 SVGEGT. The CDR3 consists of 18 residues. The V gene end was trimmed by 6 bases and the J gene end by 0 bases; junction bases not matched to a gene: 9. The CDR3 loop is CASSLSGTGISGANVLTF. CDR3 coding DNA: TGTGCCAGCAGCTTGTCCGGGACAGGGATCTCTGGGGCCAACGTCCTGACTTTC.

The sample holds many counts of this clonotype. This chain joins TRBV7-2 and TRBJ2-1; D gene uncertain. V was trimmed by 3 bases and J by 1 base, leaving 10 bases between them. Germline CDR1 is SGHTA and CDR2 is FQGNSA. The length of the CDR3 is 15 residues. CDR3 sequence reads: CASSFADPSYNEQFF. The CDR3 bases are TGTGCCAGCAGCTTCGCGGACCCTTCCTACAATGAGCAGTTCTTC.

This chain links TRBV7-6 with TRBJ2-7; D is perhaps TRBD1 (6 bases). This CDR3 region has 15 residues. Germline V gives CDR1 SGHVS, CDR2 FNYEAQ. V lost 4 bases and J 6 bases, leaving 19 bases between the germline ends. The CDR3 DNA follows: TGTGCCAGCAGCTCAGAAATAGAATCAGGGGTCGAGCAGTACTTC. Protein: CASSSEIESGVEQYF.

For the CDR3, the DNA is TGTGCCAGCTCACCGGGAGCAAGTTCACTCCAAGAGACCCAGTACTTC. Residues: CASSPGASSLQETQYF. The chain is built from TRBV18 and TRBJ2-5, with D possibly matching TRBD2 (5 bases). The length of the CDR3 is 16 residues. Germline CDR1 and CDR2: KGHSH and LQKENI. Trimming shortened V by 3 bases and J by 1 base, and 15 bases separated the two germline ends. The variable domain in full, with the rest retrieved from reference TRBV18 and TRBJ2-5, is NAGVMQNPRHLVRRRGQEARLRCSPMKGHSHVYWYRQLPEEGLKFMVYLQKENIIDESGMPKERFSAEFPKEGPSILRIQQVVRGDSAAYFCASSPGASSLQETQYFGPGTRLLVL.

The rearrangement links TRBV5-6 to TRBJ1-5; 7 bases line up with TRBD1. The germline V gene has CDR1 SGHDT and CDR2 YYEEEE. CDR3 length: 13 amino acids. With V trimmed by 0 bases and J by 7 bases, 1 base remained unmatched. The chain's CDR3 is CASSLEGAQPQHF. In nucleotides, the CDR3 is TGTGCCAGCAGCTTGGAGGGGGCCCAGCCCCAGCATTTT.

This clonotype showed up many times. This chain joins TRBV5-1 and TRBJ2-7; D possibly corresponds to TRBD2 (6 bases). V lost 4 bases and J 0 bases, leaving 17 bases between the germline ends. The germline CDR1 and CDR2 sequences are SGHRS and YFSETQ. The CDR3 is 16 residues long. CDR3 coding DNA: TGCGCCAGCAGCGCGGGACTTGAAAAGAGCTCCTACGAGCAGTACTTC. Translated, it gives CASSAGLEKSSYEQYF.

This clonotype was picked up a small number of times. This sequence joins TRBV20-1 and TRBJ1-1, with a tentative D call TRBD1 (6 bases). The CDR3 consists of 12 residues. The V end was cut by 5 bases, the J end by 7 bases, with 14 bases between. Germline V gene sequence: CDR1 DFQATT, CDR2 SNEGSKA (reference sequence). The CDR3 nucleotides are TGCAGTGCTCCCGACAGGAGAAATGAAGCTTTCTTT. Translation: CSAPDRRNEAFF.

This clonotype has a handful of counts. This sequence joins TRBV5-1 and TRBJ2-1, with TRBD2 matching 12 bases. Germline V gives CDR1 SGHRS, CDR2 YFSETQ. V shed 9 bases and J 8 bases; nucleotides not matched to a gene: 21. The CDR3 sequence is 18 residues long. DNA for the CDR3: TGCGCCACCCAGCGTACCTTTCTAGCGGGAGGGACTGGAGATGAGCAGTTCTTC. Translation gives CATQRTFLAGGTGDEQFF.

This clonotype was detected a few times. The chain links TRBV27 to TRBJ1-4; D is unclear. The germline V gene encodes CDR1 MNHEY and CDR2 SMNVEV (reference sequence). CDR3 length: 16 amino acids. The ends were cut back, 6 bases at V and 7 bases at J, with 21 bases in the middle. The DNA of the CDR3 is TGTGCCAGCAGCTACTCCCCCCGGCCGCTTTTTGAAAAACTGTTTTTT. It yields the protein CASSYSPRPLFEKLFF.

This clonotype has a handful of counts. V usage is TRBV9 and J usage is TRBJ2-2, with TRBD2 identical over 8 bases. Germline loops: CDR1 SGDLS, CDR2 YYNGEE. J lost 5 bases, V lost 2 bases, and 2 bases had no gene match. The CDR3 extends over 14 amino acids. The CDR3 reads CASSVIAGTGELFF. The CDR3 DNA reads TGTGCCAGCAGCGTCATAGCGGGGACCGGGGAGCTGTTTTTT.

This clonotype was seen repeatedly, ten times or more. The V call is TRBV7-9, the J call TRBJ2-1, with 9 bases that match TRBD1. J gave up 8 bases and V 1 base, and 6 bases lay outside the gene matches. Germline CDR1 SEHNR, CDR2 FQNEAQ (reference sequence). The CDR3 totals 15 residues. CDR3 in DNA: TGTGCCAGCAGCTTAGGGGACAGGGTATTCGATGAGCAGTTCTTC. Protein sequence: CASSLGDRVFDEQFF.

This clonotype has more than one count but fewer than ten. The chain carries TRBV5-1 and TRBJ2-7; 8 bases are shared with TRBD2. CDR1 and CDR2 (germline): SGHRS, YFSETQ. The CDR3 spans 15 residues. The V gene end was trimmed by 0 bases and the J gene end by 3 bases; junction bases not matched to a gene: 5. Written as DNA, the CDR3 is TGCGCCAGCAGCTTGGGCCCGGGACTAGGCTACGAGCAGTACTTC. Translated: CASSLGPGLGYEQYF.

The sample holds a few counts of this clonotype. The chain recombines TRBV6-4 with TRBJ2-3; D remains unclear. Germline CDR1 is MRHNA and CDR2 is SNTAGT. The CDR3 covers 13 residues. With 3 bases removed from V and 5 bases from J, the gap between germline ends came to 9 bases. The CDR3 region has the DNA TGTGCCAGCAGTGAGATTTCCGGAGATACGCAGTATTTT. It codes for CASSEISGDTQYF.

This clonotype showed up just a few times. The V call is TRBV5-1, the J call TRBJ2-3, with D perhaps TRBD1 (6 bases). The V end lost 4 bases, the J end lost 4 bases, and 19 bases lay between the germline ends. CDR1 and CDR2 (germline): SGHRS, YFSETQ. This CDR3 has 16 residues. The DNA for the CDR3 is TGCGCCAGCAGCATTGGGACAAGTATGTTAGCAGATACGCAGTATTTT. It is translated as CASSIGTSMLADTQYF.

This clonotype was seen only a few times. The chain employs TRBV20-1 and TRBJ1-5; D unclear. There are 12 residues in the CDR3. Trimming took 0 bases from V and 2 from J, leaving 2 bases between them. Germline CDR1 reads DFQATT; CDR2 reads SNEGSKA (reference sequence). Here the CDR3 reads CSARDGNQPQHF. The CDR3 DNA reads as TGCAGTGCTAGAGATGGCAATCAGCCCCAGCATTTT.

The V and J genes are TRBV7-9 and TRBJ2-2, with D possibly TRBD1 on 6 matching bases. Looked up from germline, CDR1 is SEHNR and CDR2 is FQNEAQ (reference sequence). The CDR3 extends over 16 amino acids. V shed 5 bases and J shed 0 bases, with 13 bases lying between them. This CDR3 is CASSIPGHPNTGELFF. The DNA of the CDR3 is TGTGCCAGCAGCATACCGGGACACCCGAACACCGGGGAGCTGTTTTTT.

This clonotype was detected only a few times. This rearrangement joins TRBV10-2 to TRBJ2-1, with 10 bases lining up with TRBD1. The CDR3 has 17 amino acids. V dropped 6 bases and J dropped 7; count of bases not matched to a gene: 15. From germline, CDR1 is WSHSY and CDR2 SAAADI. The CDR3 spells CASRSTGWDRGRNEQFF. The CDR3 bases are TGCGCCAGCAGAAGCACCGGATGGGACAGGGGTAGGAATGAGCAGTTCTTC.